This T cell receptor beta chain comes out of a study of long-term antiretroviral therapy in people with HIV. About the study: The earliest specimens came about a decade ahead of the 2015 immediate-ART recommendation.

Study-wide results and caveats: Increased diversity was seen after ART, yet it remained lower than in transplant donor controls. Regardless of time point, clones expanded before ART dominated the repertoire.

For each donor, at least one pre-ART and at least two post-ART PBMC samples were available. This clone came up a few times. Its antigen remains unidentified. After removal of 4 bases from V and 4 bases from J, the junction contained 11 bases not matched to a gene. This CDR3 spans 16 amino acids. CDR1 is SGHRS, CDR2 YFSETQ, per germline. Survey level was the resolution at which the v3.0 immunoSEQ assay ran. Libraries were prepared by immunoSEQ multiplex PCR; TCRdb keeps only in-frame clonotypes and omits some of them. The repertoire holds 20,000 to 25,000 clones, around 87% seen once, with 3% to 4% in the top ten.

This TCR was sampled from a woman aged 45-65 years with HIV. The chain joins TRBV5-1 to TRBJ2-1, with 7 bases matching TRBD1. The specimen comprised unsorted PBMCs, sampled around 2.7 years after starting antiretroviral therapy. The CDR3 sequence is CASSGDSWKGYNEQFF. The CDR3 DNA follows: TGCGCCAGCAGCGGGGACAGTTGGAAAGGTTACAATGAGCAGTTCTTC.